A selection of T cell receptor beta chains follows, all from one sample in a study of patients and donors after allogeneic stem cell transplantation. TCRdb used MiXCR to reprocess the RT-PCR reads, holding one entry per CDR3 protein. The table lists 190,000 or so distinct CDR3 sequences, more than 35% of them singletons. The sample comprised blood, either unsorted or a sorted T cell fraction (not recorded which). Receptors originate from a human donor who was either an allogeneic HSCT recipient or a stem cell or donor lymphocyte infusion donor (not recorded which). It is not recorded whose cells these are; they may come from a transplant donor. CDR3s leave out the opening cysteine and the closing phenylalanine or tryptophan.

CDR3 protein: ASSLAGGDQPQH
J gene: TRBJ1-5
V gene: TRBV7-6

CDR3 protein: ASSLESTDYGYT
J gene: TRBJ1-2
V gene: TRBV5-1

CDR3 protein: ASSLGTKGEKLF
J gene: TRBJ1-4
V gene: TRBV12-3/TRBV12-4

CDR3 protein: ASSQGERGTEAF
J gene: TRBJ1-1
V gene: TRBV4-1

CDR3 protein: ASSFTPGMNTEAF
J gene: TRBJ1-1
V gene: TRBV12-3/TRBV12-4

CDR3 protein: SASSVRMNTEAF
J gene: TRBJ1-1
V gene: TRBV20-1

CDR3 protein: ASSYQTGREAF
J gene: TRBJ1-1
V gene: TRBV6-2/TRBV6-3

CDR3 protein: ASSRILVNTGELF
J gene: TRBJ2-2
V gene: TRBV4-3

CDR3 protein: ASSVPGDGYT
J gene: TRBJ1-2
V gene: TRBV5-1

CDR3 protein: AIIRGSFRTDTQY
J gene: TRBJ2-3
V gene: TRBV10-3

CDR3 protein: ASSQVRSSGNTIY
J gene: TRBJ1-3
V gene: TRBV14

CDR3 protein: ASSLFGGPGNEQF
J gene: TRBJ2-1
V gene: TRBV7-3

CDR3 protein: SARKTGGSYNSPLH
J gene: TRBJ1-6
V gene: TRBV20-1

CDR3 protein: ASSQEGSSGNTIY
J gene: TRBJ1-3
V gene: TRBV4-1

CDR3 protein: ASSQGDRDGTEAF
J gene: TRBJ1-1
V gene: TRBV4-1

CDR3 protein: ASRGQMNTEAF
J gene: TRBJ1-1
V gene: TRBV5-1

CDR3 protein: ASSSSPDRDTEAF
J gene: TRBJ1-1
V gene: TRBV5-1

CDR3 protein: SVSGTVRLETQY
J gene: TRBJ2-5
V gene: TRBV29-1

CDR3 protein: ASSWGTSGSYEQY
J gene: TRBJ2-7
V gene: TRBV28

CDR3 protein: ASNLDRDKPDYGYT
J gene: TRBJ1-2
V gene: TRBV9

CDR3 protein: ATSPGGVFVEKLF
J gene: TRBJ1-4
V gene: TRBV15

CDR3 protein: ASSLIGANEQF
J gene: TRBJ2-1
V gene: TRBV5-4

CDR3 protein: SAGQGDKGYT
J gene: TRBJ1-2
V gene: TRBV20-1

CDR3 protein: ASVSVGAKNIQY
J gene: TRBJ2-4
V gene: TRBV2

CDR3 protein: ASREPDSRDTQY
J gene: TRBJ2-3
V gene: TRBV28

CDR3 protein: ASSQEGSGQPQH
J gene: TRBJ1-5
V gene: TRBV3-1

CDR3 protein: ASSQDPRQIYGYT
J gene: TRBJ1-2
V gene: TRBV4-2

CDR3 protein: ASSLVTGTQAF
J gene: TRBJ1-1
V gene: TRBV5-1

CDR3 protein: ASSLPGQTTGNTIY
J gene: TRBJ1-3
V gene: TRBV5-5

CDR3 protein: ASSSGATKEQF
J gene: TRBJ2-1
V gene: TRBV4-1

CDR3 protein: ASSKPETYGYT
J gene: TRBJ1-2
V gene: TRBV21-1

CDR3 protein: ASSEGQLGNQPQH
J gene: TRBJ1-5
V gene: TRBV2

CDR3 protein: ASSQGASGHT
J gene: TRBJ1-2
V gene: TRBV12-3/TRBV12-4

CDR3 protein: ASSQVPGRGYGYT
J gene: TRBJ1-2
V gene: TRBV7-9

CDR3 protein: ASSYWGNTEAF
J gene: TRBJ1-1
V gene: TRBV6-5

CDR3 protein: ATSRDTSGASYT
J gene: TRBJ1-2
V gene: TRBV15

CDR3 protein: ASSVGVEMNTEAF
J gene: TRBJ1-1
V gene: TRBV9

CDR3 protein: ASSLGGEAF
J gene: TRBJ1-1
V gene: TRBV12-3/TRBV12-4

CDR3 protein: SASGGRTSSWNTEAF
J gene: TRBJ1-1
V gene: TRBV20-1

CDR3 protein: ASSQSRRGSGNTIY
J gene: TRBJ1-3
V gene: TRBV4-3

CDR3 protein: ASSLQGTGTPSNQF
J gene: TRBJ2-1
V gene: TRBV7-9

CDR3 protein: AITRGTDRGYEQY
J gene: TRBJ2-7
V gene: TRBV10-3

CDR3 protein: ASSPKAGGEQF
J gene: TRBJ2-1
V gene: TRBV7-9

CDR3 protein: ASRLTVSTEAF
J gene: TRBJ1-1
V gene: TRBV6-6

CDR3 protein: ASSFGQGINQPQH
J gene: TRBJ1-5
V gene: TRBV12-3/TRBV12-4

CDR3 protein: ASSRTSALNNSPLH
J gene: TRBJ1-6
V gene: TRBV7-9

CDR3 protein: ASSLLLEDTQY
J gene: TRBJ2-3
V gene: TRBV12-3/TRBV12-4

CDR3 protein: ASSTRQGAYEQY
J gene: TRBJ2-7
V gene: TRBV5-1

CDR3 protein: ASSIHRLETQY
J gene: TRBJ2-5
V gene: TRBV6-5

CDR3 protein: ASSHTGTNTEAF
J gene: TRBJ1-1
V gene: TRBV3-1

CDR3 protein: ATSAEPGNTIY
J gene: TRBJ1-3
V gene: TRBV15

CDR3 protein: ASSQDTDTYEQY
J gene: TRBJ2-7
V gene: TRBV4-2

CDR3 protein: ASRVEYNQPQH
J gene: TRBJ1-5
V gene: TRBV6-5

CDR3 protein: ASSFSSSQH
J gene: TRBJ1-5
V gene: TRBV12-3/TRBV12-4

CDR3 protein: ASSLTGRTDTEAF
J gene: TRBJ1-1
V gene: TRBV3-1

CDR3 protein: ASSPPVGRIMNTEAF
J gene: TRBJ1-1
V gene: TRBV18

CDR3 protein: AIRSGGKLQETQY
J gene: TRBJ2-5
V gene: TRBV10-3

CDR3 protein: ASSFPQGTQY
J gene: TRBJ2-3
V gene: TRBV27

CDR3 protein: SVAWTGVSEQY
J gene: TRBJ2-7
V gene: TRBV29-1